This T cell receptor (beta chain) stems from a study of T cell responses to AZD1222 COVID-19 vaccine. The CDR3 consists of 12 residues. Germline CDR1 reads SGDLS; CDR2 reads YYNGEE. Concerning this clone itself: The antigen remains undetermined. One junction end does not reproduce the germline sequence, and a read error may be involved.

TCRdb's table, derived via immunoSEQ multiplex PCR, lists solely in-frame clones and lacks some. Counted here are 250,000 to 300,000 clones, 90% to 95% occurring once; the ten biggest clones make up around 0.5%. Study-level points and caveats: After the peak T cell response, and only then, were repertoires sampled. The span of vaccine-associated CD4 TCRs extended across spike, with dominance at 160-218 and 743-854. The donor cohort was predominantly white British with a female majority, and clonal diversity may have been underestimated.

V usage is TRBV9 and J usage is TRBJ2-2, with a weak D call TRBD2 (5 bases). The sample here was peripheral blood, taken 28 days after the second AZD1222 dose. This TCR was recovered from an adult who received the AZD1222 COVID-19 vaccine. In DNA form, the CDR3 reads TGTGCCAGTAGCGCGTACACCGGGGAGCTGTTTTTT. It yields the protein CASSAYTGELFF.